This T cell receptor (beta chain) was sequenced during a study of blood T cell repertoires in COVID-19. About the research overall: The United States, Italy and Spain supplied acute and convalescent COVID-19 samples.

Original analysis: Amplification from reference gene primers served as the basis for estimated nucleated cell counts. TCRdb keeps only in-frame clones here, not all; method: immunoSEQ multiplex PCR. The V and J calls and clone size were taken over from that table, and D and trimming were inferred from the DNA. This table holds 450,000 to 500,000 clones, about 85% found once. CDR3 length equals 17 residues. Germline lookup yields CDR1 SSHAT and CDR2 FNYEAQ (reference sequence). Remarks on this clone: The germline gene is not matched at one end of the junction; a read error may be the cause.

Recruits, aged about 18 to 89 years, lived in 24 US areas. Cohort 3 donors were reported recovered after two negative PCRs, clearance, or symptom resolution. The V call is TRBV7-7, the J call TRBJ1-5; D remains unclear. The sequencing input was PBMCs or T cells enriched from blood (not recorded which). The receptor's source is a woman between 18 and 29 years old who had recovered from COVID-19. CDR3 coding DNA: TGTGCTAGCAGCCCACCTCCCAGACGGGGTTGGAGCCAGCCCCAGCATTTT. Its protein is CASSPPPRRGWSQPQHF. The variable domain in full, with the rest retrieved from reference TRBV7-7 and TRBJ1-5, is GAGVSQSPRYKVTKRGQDVTLRCDPISSHATLYWYQQALGQGPEFLTYFNYEAQPDKSGLPSDRFSAERPEGSISTLTIQRTEQRDSAMYRCASSPPPRRGWSQPQHFGDGTRLSIL.